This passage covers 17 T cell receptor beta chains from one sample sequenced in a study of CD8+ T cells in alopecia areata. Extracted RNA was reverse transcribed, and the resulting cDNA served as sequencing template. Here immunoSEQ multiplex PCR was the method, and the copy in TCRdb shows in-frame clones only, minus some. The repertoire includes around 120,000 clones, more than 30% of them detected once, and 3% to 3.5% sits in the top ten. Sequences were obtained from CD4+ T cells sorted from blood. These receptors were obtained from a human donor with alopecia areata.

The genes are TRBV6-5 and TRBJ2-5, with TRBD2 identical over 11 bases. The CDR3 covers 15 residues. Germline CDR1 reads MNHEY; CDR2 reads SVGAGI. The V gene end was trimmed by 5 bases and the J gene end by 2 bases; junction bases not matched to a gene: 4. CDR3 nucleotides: TGTGCCAGCAGTAGACTAGCGGGGAGTCAAGAGACCCAGTACTTC. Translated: CASSRLAGSQETQYF.

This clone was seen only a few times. This chain's CDR3 is CSGTSGSYEQFF. CDR3 DNA sequence: TGCAGCGGGACTAGCGGGTCGTATGAGCAGTTCTTC. The chain is built from TRBV29-1 and TRBJ2-1, with 11 bases lining up with TRBD2. Germline V CDR1 and CDR2: SQVTM, ANQGSEA. The CDR3 runs 12 residues. V lost 7 bases to trimming and J lost 8 bases; unmatched junction nucleotides: 4.

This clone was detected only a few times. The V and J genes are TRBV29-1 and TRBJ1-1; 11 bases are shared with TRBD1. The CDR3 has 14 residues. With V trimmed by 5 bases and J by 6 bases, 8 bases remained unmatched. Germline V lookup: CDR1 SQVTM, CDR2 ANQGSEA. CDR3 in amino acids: CSVHQQGQGAEAFF. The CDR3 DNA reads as TGCAGCGTTCATCAGCAGGGACAGGGGGCTGAAGCTTTCTTT.

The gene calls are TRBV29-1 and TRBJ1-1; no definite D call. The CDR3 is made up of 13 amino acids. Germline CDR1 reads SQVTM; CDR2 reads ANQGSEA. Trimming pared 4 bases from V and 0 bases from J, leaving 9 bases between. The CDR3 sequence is CSVGPLMNTEAFF. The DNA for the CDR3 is TGCAGCGTTGGACCGCTTATGAACACTGAAGCTTTCTTT.

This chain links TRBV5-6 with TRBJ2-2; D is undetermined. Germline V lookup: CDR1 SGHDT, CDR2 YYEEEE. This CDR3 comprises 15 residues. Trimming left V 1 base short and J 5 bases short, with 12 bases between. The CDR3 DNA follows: TGTGCCAGCAGCTTGCTTCCGTCTGGGACCGGGGAGCTGTTTTTT. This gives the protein CASSLLPSGTGELFF. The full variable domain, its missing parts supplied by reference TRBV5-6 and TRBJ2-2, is DAGVTQSPTHLIKTRGQQVTLRCSPKSGHDTVSWYQQALGQGPQFIFQYYEEEERQRGNFPDRFSGHQFPNYSSELNVNALLLGDSALYLCASSLLPSGTGELFFGEGSRLTVL.

The CDR3 here is CSVGSQGGGHSYEQYF. Written as DNA, the CDR3 is TGCAGCGTTGGATCCCAGGGTGGGGGTCATTCCTACGAGCAGTACTTC. The rearrangement links TRBV29-1 to TRBJ2-7, with D perhaps TRBD1 or TRBD2 (5 bases each). The V and J ends lost 4 bases and 1 base respectively, with 20 bases between them. CDR1 SQVTM and CDR2 ANQGSEA come from the germline V gene. This CDR3 has 16 amino acids.

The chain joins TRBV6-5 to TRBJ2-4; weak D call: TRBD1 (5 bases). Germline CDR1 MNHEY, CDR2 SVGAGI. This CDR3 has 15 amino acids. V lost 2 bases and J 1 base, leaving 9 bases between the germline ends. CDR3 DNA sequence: TGTGCCAGCAGTTACCAGGGCTCCGCCAAAAACATTCAGTACTTC. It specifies CASSYQGSAKNIQYF.

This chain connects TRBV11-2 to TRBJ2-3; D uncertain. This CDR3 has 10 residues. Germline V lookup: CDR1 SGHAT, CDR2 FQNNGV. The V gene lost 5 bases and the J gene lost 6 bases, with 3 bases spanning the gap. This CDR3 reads CASSRDTQYF. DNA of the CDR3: TGTGCCAGCAGCCGGGATACGCAGTATTTT.

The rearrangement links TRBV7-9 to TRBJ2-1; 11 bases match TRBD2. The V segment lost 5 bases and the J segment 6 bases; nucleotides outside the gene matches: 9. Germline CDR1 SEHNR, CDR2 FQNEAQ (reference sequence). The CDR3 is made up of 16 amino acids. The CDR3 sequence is CASSKTGTSGSNEQFF. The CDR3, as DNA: TGTGCCAGCAGCAAAACCGGGACTAGCGGTTCCAATGAGCAGTTCTTC.

The CDR3 bases are TGTGCCAGCACCGCTCATGCTACGCAGTATTTT. As protein: CASTAHATQYF. The chain carries TRBV2 and TRBJ2-3; D ambiguous. V was clipped by 7 bases and J by 8 bases, with 10 bases between them. The CDR3 contains 11 residues. The germline V gene encodes CDR1 SNHLY and CDR2 FYNNEI.

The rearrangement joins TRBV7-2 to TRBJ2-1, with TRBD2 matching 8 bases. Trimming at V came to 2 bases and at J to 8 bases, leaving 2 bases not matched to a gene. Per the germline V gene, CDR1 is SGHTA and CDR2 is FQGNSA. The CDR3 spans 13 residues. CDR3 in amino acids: CASSLRAGDEQFF. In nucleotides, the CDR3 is TGTGCCAGCAGCTTAAGAGCGGGGGATGAGCAGTTCTTC.

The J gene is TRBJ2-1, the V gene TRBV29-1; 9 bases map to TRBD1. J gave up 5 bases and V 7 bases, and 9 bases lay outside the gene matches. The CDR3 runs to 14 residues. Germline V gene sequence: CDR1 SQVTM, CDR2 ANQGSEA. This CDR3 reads CSGMDRGRNNEQFF. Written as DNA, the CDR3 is TGCAGCGGTATGGACAGGGGTAGGAACAATGAGCAGTTCTTC.

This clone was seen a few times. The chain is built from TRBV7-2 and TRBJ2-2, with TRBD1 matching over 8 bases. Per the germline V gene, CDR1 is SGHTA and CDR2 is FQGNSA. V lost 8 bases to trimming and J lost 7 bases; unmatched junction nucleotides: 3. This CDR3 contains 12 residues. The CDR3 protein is CASSQGGGELFF. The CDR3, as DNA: TGTGCCAGCTCACAGGGGGGCGGGGAGCTGTTTTTT. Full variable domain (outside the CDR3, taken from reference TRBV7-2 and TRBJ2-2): GAGVSQSPSNKVTEKGKDVELRCDPISGHTALYWYRQSLGQGLEFLIYFQGNSAPDKSGLPSDRFSAERTGGSVSTLTIQRTQQEDSAVYLCASSQGGGELFFGEGSRLTVL.

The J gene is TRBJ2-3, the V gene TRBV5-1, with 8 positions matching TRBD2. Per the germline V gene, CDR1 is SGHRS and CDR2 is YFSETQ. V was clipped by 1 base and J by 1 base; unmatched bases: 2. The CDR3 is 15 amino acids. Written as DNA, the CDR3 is TGCGCCAGCAGCTTGAGCGGGAGTGGCACAGATACGCAGTATTTT. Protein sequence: CASSLSGSGTDTQYF. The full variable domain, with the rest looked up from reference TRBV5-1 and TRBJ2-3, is KAGVTQTPRYLIKTRGQQVTLSCSPISGHRSVSWYQQTPGQGLQFLFEYFSETQRNKGNFPGRFSGRQFSNSRSEMNVSTLELGDSALYLCASSLSGSGTDTQYFGPGTRLTVL.

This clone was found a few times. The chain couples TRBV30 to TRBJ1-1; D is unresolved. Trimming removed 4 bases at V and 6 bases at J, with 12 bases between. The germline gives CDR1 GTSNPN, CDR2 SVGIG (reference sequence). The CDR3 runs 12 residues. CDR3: CAWTPEGSEAFF. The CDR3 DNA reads TGTGCCTGGACCCCTGAAGGGTCTGAAGCTTTCTTT.

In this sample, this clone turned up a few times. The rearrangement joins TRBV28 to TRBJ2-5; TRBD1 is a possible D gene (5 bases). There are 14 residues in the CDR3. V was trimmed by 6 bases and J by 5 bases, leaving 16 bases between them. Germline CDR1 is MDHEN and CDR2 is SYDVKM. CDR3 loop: CASSPSWAGETQYF. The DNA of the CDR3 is TGTGCCAGCAGCCCCTCCTGGGCAGGGGAGACCCAGTACTTC. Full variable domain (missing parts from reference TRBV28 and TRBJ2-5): DVKVTQSSRYLVKRTGEKVFLECVQDMDHENMFWYRQDPGLGLRLIYFSYDVKMKEKGDIPEGYSVSREKKERFSLILESASTNQTSMYLCASSPSWAGETQYFGPGTRLLVL.

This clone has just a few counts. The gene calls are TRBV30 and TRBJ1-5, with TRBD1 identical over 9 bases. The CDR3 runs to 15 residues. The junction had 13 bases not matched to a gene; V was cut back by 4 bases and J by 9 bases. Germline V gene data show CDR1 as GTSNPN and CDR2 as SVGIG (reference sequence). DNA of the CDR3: TGTGCCTGGACGGCCCCGGGACAGGGAATCGGGCCCCAGCATTTT. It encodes CAWTAPGQGIGPQHF.